This T cell receptor (beta chain) is from a study of blood T cell repertoires in COVID-19. Study-level background: The United States, Italy and Spain provided the acute and convalescent COVID-19 samples. T cells, B-cell-depleted T cells, or PBMCs supplied cDNA or gDNA.

The age range of participants was 18 to 89 years, with residence in about 25 US areas. V was clipped by 6 bases and J by 3 bases, with 22 bases between them. The CDR3 loop spans 17 amino acids. Per germline, CDR1 SGHDT and CDR2 YYEEEE. Original handling: Reference gene primers were amplified, and this amplification served to estimate nucleated cell counts. Sequenced by immunoSEQ multiplex PCR; TCRdb stores in-frame clones only, minus some. V, J and clone size were drawn from that table, and D and trimming were deduced from the DNA. The data contain around 250,000 clones, roughly nine tenths of them seen just once; the ten biggest clones take up approximately 1.2%.

What was sequenced was PBMCs or T cells enriched from blood (not recorded which). This TCR was recovered from a human donor in a cohort exposed to, infected with or recovered from COVID-19 (not recorded which). The donor label of this sample is uncertain. The J gene is TRBJ1-3, the V gene TRBV5-6; possible D gene TRBD1, 6 bases. The CDR3 loop is CASILSDGGLSGNTIYF. The DNA for the CDR3 is TGTGCCAGCATCCTCTCTGACGGGGGGCTAAGTGGAAACACCATATATTTT.